A selection of T cell receptor beta chains follows, all from one sample in a study of preoperative IRX-2 immunotherapy in early breast cancer. Assay: immunoSEQ multiplex PCR; the TCRdb copy retains only in-frame clones and omits some. The sample holds about 32,000 clones, roughly 80% seen once. The source material was lymph node tissue, sampled from a patient treated with IRX-2 immunotherapy. The receptors were gathered from a human donor with breast cancer. Both conserved end residues are part of each CDR3. The order of the fields is V gene, J gene, D gene, clone size, CDR3 protein, CDR3 DNA. A D gene is named only where the DNA matches it firmly. Some rows have no size entry. The others give once, few or many, or a class for an expanded clone.

TRBV15	TRBJ1-4	.	.	CATSREGGNLNEKLFF	TGTGCCACCAGCAGAGAGGGGGGGAACCTTAATGAAAAACTGTTTTTT
TRBV11-3	TRBJ1-2	.	.	CASSLGGAIYGYTF	TGTGCCAGCAGCTTAGGGGGAGCTATCTATGGCTACACCTTC
TRBV4-1	TRBJ1-4	.	.	CASSQEPGEKLFF	TGCGCCAGCAGCCAAGAGCCGGGGGAAAAACTGTTTTTT
TRBV29-1	TRBJ1-1	TRBD1	few	CSVQRQGMNTEAFF	TGCAGCGTCCAACGACAGGGGATGAACACTGAAGCTTTCTTT
TRBV19	TRBJ2-5	TRBD2	.	CASSPGGEGFETQYF	TGTGCCAGTAGCCCCGGAGGGGAGGGTTTCGAGACCCAGTACTTC
TRBV25-1	TRBJ1-2	TRBD1	.	CASTRGLGQGISGYTF	TGTGCCAGCACCCGGGGGTTGGGACAGGGGATATCAGGCTACACCTTC
TRBV19	TRBJ1-2	TRBD1	.	CASSRADRGLGYTF	TGTGCCAGTAGTAGGGCGGACAGGGGGCTGGGCTACACCTTC
TRBV6-8	TRBJ2-2	.	.	CAIRDIPSTGELFF	TGTGCCATCAGGGACATCCCGTCCACCGGGGAGCTGTTTTTT
TRBV6-1	TRBJ1-1	.	.	CASSEVGAGNTEAFF	TGTGCCAGCAGTGAAGTCGGGGCTGGGAACACTGAAGCTTTCTTT
TRBV14	TRBJ2-5	.	.	CASGRRGHQETQYF	TGTGCCAGCGGCAGGAGGGGGCACCAAGAGACCCAGTACTTC
TRBV7-8	TRBJ2-7	TRBD1	.	CASSPPRQGRYEQYF	TGTGCCAGCAGCCCCCCGAGACAGGGAAGATACGAGCAGTACTTC
TRBV19	TRBJ1-5	TRBD1	.	CASTGQGGGAQHF	TGTGCCAGCACCGGACAGGGGGGAGGTGCCCAGCATTTT
TRBV25-1	TRBJ2-1	TRBD2	.	CASSDGLAPNEQFF	TGTGCCAGCAGTGATGGACTAGCGCCGAATGAGCAGTTCTTC
TRBV7-5	TRBJ2-5	.	.	CASSLSGSQETQYF	TGTGCCAGCAGCTTAAGTGGCAGCCAAGAGACCCAGTACTTC
TRBV5-1	TRBJ2-2	TRBD1	.	CASSLYDRGGELFF	TGCGCCAGCAGCTTGTACGACAGGGGAGGGGAGCTGTTTTTT
TRBV11-1	TRBJ2-5	.	.	CASSLAGPGGETQYF	TGTGCCAGCAGCTTAGCCGGGCCTGGGGGAGAGACCCAGTACTTC
TRBV29-1	TRBJ2-3	.	.	CSGQGTRTISTDTQYF	TGCAGCGGGCAGGGGACCCGGACGATTTCGACAGATACGCAGTATTTT
TRBV30	TRBJ2-7	.	.	CAWLPNSYEQYF	TGTGCCTGGTTACCTAACTCCTACGAGCAGTACTTC
TRBV18	TRBJ1-1	.	.	CASSGGGNTEAFF	TGTGCCAGCTCAGGAGGGGGGAACACTGAAGCTTTCTTT
TRBV19	TRBJ2-1	TRBD2	.	CASISTSGRNEQFF	TGTGCCAGTATTAGCACTAGCGGGAGAAATGAGCAGTTCTTC
TRBV19	TRBJ1-1	TRBD1	.	CASSPTGVVAFF	TGTGCCAGTAGCCCGACAGGGGTTGTAGCTTTCTTT
TRBV6-4	TRBJ1-5	.	.	CASSDSARGANQPQHF	TGTGCCAGCAGTGACTCAGCCAGGGGAGCCAATCAGCCCCAGCATTTT
TRBV28	TRBJ1-1	.	few	CASSLVWGEAFF	TGTGCCAGCAGCCTCGTCTGGGGCGAAGCTTTCTTT
TRBV10-2	TRBJ2-2	.	.	CASSGRWGLTGELFF	TGCGCCAGCAGCGGGCGCTGGGGCCTCACCGGGGAGCTGTTTTTT
TRBV11-3	TRBJ2-3	TRBD2	few	CASSLGGSLPDTQYF	TGTGCCAGCAGCTTGGGCGGGAGTCTTCCAGATACGCAGTATTTT
TRBV19	TRBJ1-5	TRBD1	.	CATLGQGASWGNQPQHF	TGTGCCACCTTGGGACAGGGGGCCAGTTGGGGCAATCAGCCCCAGCATTTT
TRBV10-1	TRBJ2-7	TRBD2	.	CASSQRESNEQYF	TGCGCCAGCAGCCAGCGGGAGTCCAACGAGCAGTACTTC
TRBV6-8	TRBJ1-2	.	.	CASRGAWNYGYTF	TGTGCCAGCAGGGGGGCGTGGAACTATGGCTACACCTTC
TRBV18	TRBJ2-3	.	.	CASSPAAGEDTQYF	TGTGCCAGCTCACCCGCGGCAGGGGAGGATACGCAGTATTTT
TRBV9	TRBJ2-2	.	.	CASSQTGRVTGELFF	TGTGCCAGCAGTCAGACCGGGAGAGTCACCGGGGAGCTGTTTTTT
TRBV19	TRBJ1-2	TRBD1	.	CASSTTGTGERGYTF	TGTGCCAGTAGTACCACCGGGACAGGAGAAAGAGGCTACACCTTC
TRBV4-1	TRBJ1-4	.	few	CASSQDGRANEKLFF	TGCGCCAGCAGCCAAGACGGCAGGGCTAATGAAAAACTGTTTTTT
TRBV28	TRBJ1-2	.	.	CASSSPGTTNYGYTF	TGTGCCAGCAGCTCCCCCGGGACGACCAACTATGGCTACACCTTC
TRBV6-8	TRBJ2-2	.	.	CASSPIGGGGHVSPGELFF	TGTGCCAGCAGTCCAATTGGGGGGGGCGGTCATGTAAGCCCCGGGGAGCTGTTTTTT
TRBV6-8	TRBJ1-6	TRBD1	.	CAIAPDRGKSPLHF	TGTGCCATCGCCCCGGACAGGGGTAAATCACCCCTCCACTTT
TRBV18	TRBJ1-3	TRBD1	.	CASSPPNRVQGDTIYF	TGTGCCAGCTCACCACCGAATCGGGTACAGGGGGACACCATATATTTT
TRBV6-8	TRBJ1-3	.	.	CASSRFAGNTIYF	TGTGCCAGCAGCCGTTTTGCTGGAAACACCATATATTTT
TRBV19	TRBJ2-5	.	.	CASSIGAGEWETQYF	TGTGCCAGTAGTATCGGGGCAGGGGAATGGGAGACCCAGTACTTC
TRBV6-1	TRBJ2-7	.	once	CASSEGDGSYEQYF	TGTGCCAGCAGTGAAGGTGACGGCTCCTACGAGCAGTACTTC
TRBV27	TRBJ2-2	.	.	CASRKGTGELFF	TGTGCCAGCAGGAAAGGTACCGGGGAGCTGTTTTTT
TRBV28	TRBJ1-1	.	.	CVSSYVGRVNTEAFF	TGTGTCAGCAGTTACGTGGGCAGGGTGAACACTGAAGCTTTCTTT
TRBV7-6	TRBJ2-2	.	.	CASSQGGGTGELFF	TGTGCCAGCAGCCAAGGAGGGGGCACCGGGGAGCTGTTTTTT
TRBV2	TRBJ2-7	TRBD1	.	CASRKGQGWFYEQYF	TGTGCCAGCAGAAAGGGACAGGGTTGGTTCTACGAGCAGTACTTC
TRBV18	TRBJ1-3	.	once	CASSPSSGNTIYF	TGTGCCAGCTCACCTAGCTCTGGAAACACCATATATTTT
TRBV29-1	TRBJ1-3	TRBD1	few	CSVEDLGTDPSGNTIYF	TGCAGCGTTGAAGACTTGGGGACAGACCCCTCTGGAAACACCATATATTTT
TRBV29-1	TRBJ2-7	.	.	CSVAISPLEQYF	TGCAGCGTCGCCATATCCCCCCTGGAGCAGTACTTC
TRBV30	TRBJ1-2	.	few	CAWSPGTVGRGYTF	TGTGCCTGGAGTCCCGGGACGGTTGGTCGTGGCTACACCTTC
TRBV4-1	TRBJ2-7	.	.	CASSQVGDNSYEQYF	TGCGCCAGCAGCCAAGTTGGTGACAACTCCTACGAGCAGTACTTC
TRBV25-1	TRBJ2-4	.	.	CASSELGSSAAKNIQYF	TGTGCCAGCAGTGAGTTGGGGTCTAGCGCTGCCAAAAACATTCAGTACTTC
TRBV19	TRBJ2-4	.	.	CASSIGGENIQYF	TGTGCCAGTAGTATTGGTGGGGAAAACATTCAGTACTTC
TRBV30	TRBJ2-1	TRBD2	.	CAWSVGLAGHNEQFF	TGTGCCTGGAGTGTTGGACTAGCGGGGCACAATGAGCAGTTCTTC
TRBV29-1	TRBJ2-7	TRBD2	.	CSVAGRLAADYEQYF	TGCAGCGTTGCTGGCCGCCTAGCGGCAGACTACGAGCAGTACTTC
TRBV18	TRBJ2-5	TRBD2	once	CASSSGTRETQYF	TGTGCCAGCTCAAGCGGGACTAGAGAGACCCAGTACTTC
TRBV5-1	TRBJ2-3	.	.	CASSLGLDSDTQYF	TGCGCCAGCAGCTTGGGACTAGATTCAGATACGCAGTATTTT
TRBV14	TRBJ1-1	.	few	CASSLTWGTEAFF	TGTGCCAGCAGCCTAACGTGGGGCACTGAAGCTTTCTTT
TRBV6-9	TRBJ2-7	.	.	CASRPPAITYEQYF	TGTGCCAGCAGACCACCGGCAATTACCTACGAGCAGTACTTC
TRBV19	TRBJ1-2	.	.	CASSMWPGDGYTF	TGTGCCAGTAGTATGTGGCCAGGCGATGGCTACACCTTC
TRBV10-2	TRBJ2-2	.	.	CASSYRRPNTGELFF	TGCGCCAGCAGTTACAGGCGCCCGAACACCGGGGAGCTGTTTTTT
TRBV28	TRBJ2-2	.	once	CASREGAGELFF	TGTGCCAGCAGAGAAGGGGCCGGGGAGCTGTTTTTT
TRBV15	TRBJ2-3	TRBD2	.	CATSRRTGTSGTDTQYF	TGTGCCACCAGCAGAAGAACGGGGACTAGCGGTACAGATACGCAGTATTTT